One sample yielded the 15 T cell receptor beta chains listed below, sequenced in a study of cytomegalovirus exposure and HLA in healthy donors. It was with 60 Vbeta and 13 Jbeta primers that the PCR ran. Assay: immunoSEQ multiplex PCR; the TCRdb copy retains only in-frame clones and omits some. The sample records around 100,000 clones, approximately 64% being singletons. Sequencing used PBMCs. These receptors all come from a woman in her 50s in good health and CMV-seronegative.

This chain links TRBV7-9 with TRBJ1-1; tentative D call: TRBD1 (6 bases). Trimming took off 9 bases at V and 0 bases at J, with 14 bases between the two ends. Germline-derived CDR1 and CDR2 are SEHNR and FQNEAQ (reference sequence). This CDR3 contains 14 residues. CDR3 amino acids: CASSGQMVNTEAFF. The DNA for the CDR3 is TGTGCCAGTTCCGGACAGATGGTGAACACTGAAGCTTTCTTT.

This CDR3 is CASSESATPGNTIYF. DNA of the CDR3: TGCGCCAGCAGTGAATCGGCGACTCCTGGAAACACCATATATTTT. The chain employs TRBV10-2 and TRBJ1-3; no clear D gene. This CDR3 comprises 15 residues. Germline V gene sequence: CDR1 WSHSY, CDR2 SAAADI. The V gene lost 3 bases and the J gene lost 2 bases, with 11 bases spanning the gap.

The CDR3 sequence is CASTEGAEVSDGYTF. The CDR3 nucleotides read TGTGCCAGCACAGAAGGAGCTGAAGTTTCAGATGGCTACACCTTC. The chain couples TRBV6-1 to TRBJ1-2; D not resolved. Germline V gene lookup returns CDR1 MNHNS and CDR2 SASEGT. This CDR3 region has 15 residues. V was pared by 7 bases and J by 6 bases, with 21 bases between.

The V and J genes are TRBV11-3 and TRBJ2-5, with D possibly matching TRBD2 (5 bases). Germline values: CDR1 SGHNT, CDR2 YENEEA. The V end lost 5 bases, the J end lost 5 bases, and 12 bases lay between the germline ends. The CDR3 length is 13 residues. CDR3 in amino acids: CASSLSAGETQYF. The DNA of the CDR3 is TGTGCCAGCAGCCTATCCGCGGGCGAGACCCAGTACTTC.

This clone was counted between two and nine times. The chain carries TRBV6-6 and TRBJ2-7; D is undetermined. Trimming pared 6 bases from V and 6 bases from J, leaving 18 bases between. Per the germline V gene, CDR1 is MNHNY and CDR2 is SVGAGI (reference sequence). The CDR3 consists of 14 residues. CDR3 in amino acids: CASSQAGRSGEQYF. The CDR3 coding sequence is TGTGCCAGCAGCCAAGCAGGCAGATCCGGCGAGCAGTACTTC.

In this sample, this clone turned up a few times. V is TRBV11-2 and J is TRBJ2-7; no reliable D call. The CDR3 is 11 amino acids. Trimming shortened V by 3 bases and J by 5 bases, and 5 bases separated the two germline ends. Germline values: CDR1 SGHAT, CDR2 FQNNGV. CDR3 loop: CASSFLNEQYF. In nucleotides, the CDR3 is TGTGCCAGCAGCTTTCTTAACGAGCAGTACTTC.

This clone was seen more than once but under ten times. The rearrangement uses TRBV19 and TRBJ1-5; D is unresolved. V lost 10 bases and J lost 5, with 15 bases in between. The CDR3 has 13 amino acids. Germline lookup yields CDR1 LNHDA and CDR2 SQIVND (reference sequence). The CDR3 DNA follows: TGTGCCACCGCGGATTACCAAGATCAGCCCCAGCATTTT. It encodes CATADYQDQPQHF.

This clone was counted between two and nine times. V usage is TRBV5-4 and J usage is TRBJ1-3; TRBD1 aligns across 10 bases. The germline gives CDR1 SGHNT, CDR2 YYREEE (reference sequence). The CDR3 is made up of 16 amino acids. Losses at the gene ends were 4 bases for V and 2 bases for J; bases not matched to a gene: 6. The CDR3 coding sequence is TGTGCCAGCAGCCCCGGGACAGGGGCAACTGGAAACACCATATATTTT. As protein: CASSPGTGATGNTIYF.

The chain combines TRBV29-1 with TRBJ2-1; TRBD2 might be the D (5 bases). CDR1 and CDR2 (germline): SQVTM, ANQGSEA. V lost 6 bases and J lost 4, with 19 bases in between. This CDR3 has 15 residues. In DNA form, the CDR3 reads TGCAGCGTCGCAGGTGGGAGATCGCTGTACAATGAGCAGTTCTTC. This gives the protein CSVAGGRSLYNEQFF.

CDR3 sequence: CASSWGQGGYTEAFF. CDR3 sequence (DNA): TGTGCCAGCAGTTGGGGACAGGGTGGGTACACTGAAGCTTTCTTT. The chain is built from TRBV6-6 and TRBJ1-1; 9 bases align to TRBD1. The CDR3 covers 15 residues. Unmatched junction bases numbered 6, after V lost 4 bases and J lost 3 bases. Germline V lookup: CDR1 MNHNY, CDR2 SVGAGI (reference sequence).

The chain combines TRBV12-5 with TRBJ2-7; TRBD2 matches 7 bases. The CDR3 extends over 16 amino acids. Germline-derived CDR1 and CDR2 are LGHNT and FRNRAP. The trim removed 3 bases at V and 1 base at J, leaving 9 bases unmatched. CDR3 protein: CASGFGWRGKSYEQYF. Here the CDR3 DNA reads TGTGCTAGTGGTTTTGGTTGGCGGGGGAAATCCTACGAGCAGTACTTC.

V and J are TRBV5-1 and TRBJ1-6; D is unresolved. Trimming shortened V by 3 bases and J by 6 bases, and 19 bases separated the two germline ends. The CDR3 has 17 amino acids. The germline V gene has CDR1 SGHRS and CDR2 YFSETQ. CDR3 in DNA: TGCGCCAGCAGCTCCTACCAGATTCGAGGGCCTAATTCACCCCTCCACTTT. This codes for CASSSYQIRGPNSPLHF.

Here the CDR3 reads CASQSGGNYNEQFF. In DNA form, the CDR3 reads TGCGCCAGCCAAAGCGGGGGGAACTACAATGAGCAGTTCTTC. The V gene is TRBV5-1, the J gene TRBJ2-1; 9 positions agree with TRBD2. CDR1 and CDR2 (germline): SGHRS, YFSETQ. CDR3 length equals 14 residues. J lost 3 bases, V lost 7 bases, and 5 bases had no gene match.

This clone was counted between two and nine times. V usage is TRBV28 and J usage is TRBJ1-3; no firm D call. Between the trimmed V and J ends, which lost 5 bases and 1 base, there was a span of 6 bases. Germline CDR1 and CDR2: MDHEN and SYDVKM. This CDR3 has 13 amino acids. The CDR3 nucleotides are TGTGCCAGCAGTAAGAGTTCTGGAAACACCATATATTTT. Its protein is CASSKSSGNTIYF.

The sample holds one count of this clone. The chain is built from TRBV18 and TRBJ2-1; D perhaps matches TRBD2 (6 bases). Germline-derived CDR1 and CDR2 are KGHSH and LQKENI. This CDR3 spans 15 amino acids. Trimming took off 6 bases at V and 6 bases at J, with 18 bases between the two ends. The CDR3 sequence: CASSTGEIRSNEQFF. The DNA of the CDR3 is TGTGCCAGCTCTACGGGGGAGATTAGGAGCAATGAGCAGTTCTTC.